This record covers a single T cell receptor beta chain. This specimen comes from a study of blood T cell repertoires in COVID-19. The method was immunoSEQ multiplex PCR; TCRdb's version includes in-frame clones alone and lacks a portion of them. This table has 160,000 or so clones, roughly 80% appearing once. CDR1 is LNHDA, CDR2 SQIVND, per germline (reference sequence). The length of the CDR3 is 16 residues. Trimming stripped 5 bases from V and 3 bases from J, with 17 bases between. The specimen sequenced was PBMCs or T cells enriched from blood (not recorded which). The chain uses TRBV19 and TRBJ1-5; D remains ambiguous. This sequence was found in a woman aged 40 to 50 with acute COVID-19. CDR3: CASSPIMAGINQPQHF. The CDR3 DNA reads as TGTGCCAGTAGTCCAATTATGGCGGGTATCAATCAGCCCCAGCATTTT. Complete variable domain (other parts from reference TRBV19 and TRBJ1-5): DGGITQSPKYLFRKEGQNVTLSCEQNLNHDAMYWYRQDPGQGLRLIYYSQIVNDFQKGDIAEGYSVSREKKESFPLTVTSAQKNPTAFYLCASSPIMAGINQPQHFGDGTRLSIL.